The 24 T cell receptor beta chains below come from one sample, sequenced in a study of regulatory T cells in long-lasting Graves disease. Researchers made TCR beta libraries by using iRepertoire HTBI primers and running Arm-PCR on CDR3 regions. TCRdb re-called the multiplex PCR reads through MiXCR, storing one row per CDR3 protein. The table has a few hundred thousand distinct CDR3 sequences, approximately 25% seen once. Time point given: persistent/refractory GD, antithyroid drugs over 5 years with positive TRAb. Preparation of the TCR library used RNA extracted from PBMCs. Sample: peripheral blood mononuclear cells (PBMCs), taken when the disease was refractory, from a patient treated with antithyroid drugs. The receptors here all came from a woman aged 40 to 50 with Graves disease.

The sample holds a few counts of this clonotype. The V and J genes are TRBV10-3 and TRBJ1-6; unclear D gene. This CDR3 contains 14 residues. V dropped 0 bases and J dropped 14 bases, with 14 bases sitting between them. Germline CDR1 ENHRY, CDR2 SYGVKD. The CDR3 loop reads CAISESRSPPTLHF. CDR3 coding DNA: TGTGCCATCAGTGAGTCGAGGAGTCCGCCCACCCTCCACTTT.

V usage is TRBV6-2 or TRBV6-3 and J usage is TRBJ1-2; 11 bases map to TRBD1. The CDR3 has 15 amino acids. Germline loops: CDR1 MNHEY, CDR2 SVGEGT. V shed 6 bases, J shed 4 bases, and the junction held 7 bases outside the gene matches. CDR3 DNA: TGTGCCAGCAGGGGGACAGGGGGTAATATCTATGGCTACACCTTC. Translated: CASRGTGGNIYGYTF.

This clonotype was observed many times. The genes are TRBV6-1 and TRBJ1-5; 9 nucleotides match TRBD1. This CDR3 has 15 amino acids. V lost 6 bases and J lost 1; bases outside the gene matches: 4. Per the germline V gene, CDR1 is MNHNS and CDR2 is SASEGT. DNA of the CDR3: TGTGCCAGCAGACAGGGGGCATTCAGCAATCAGCCCCAGCATTTT. Protein product: CASRQGAFSNQPQHF.

The rearrangement links TRBV5-1 to TRBJ2-7; 8 bases fit TRBD2. The CDR3 has 21 residues. The V gene's germline CDR1 is SGHRS and CDR2 YFSETQ. V lost 0 bases and J lost 0; bases outside the gene matches: 20. The CDR3 region is CASSLARFRREDRRSSYEQYF. DNA of the CDR3: TGCGCCAGCAGCTTGGCCCGATTTAGGCGGGAGGATCGCCGGAGCTCCTACGAGCAGTACTTC.

This clonotype was observed a few times. The chain recombines TRBV19 with TRBJ1-1, with a tentative D call TRBD1 (5 bases). V lost 3 bases to trimming and J lost 1 base, with 9 bases between them. CDR3 length: 14 residues. Looked up from germline, CDR1 is LNHDA and CDR2 is SQIVND (reference sequence). The CDR3 is CASSMWRGNTEAFF. CDR3 nucleotides: TGTGCCAGTAGTATGTGGAGGGGGAACACTGAAGCTTTCTTT.

This clonotype was counted ten times or more. The CDR3 spells CASTNRGVRETNYEQYF. CDR3 nucleotides: TGTGCCAGCACAAATCGAGGGGTGCGGGAGACGAACTACGAGCAGTACTTC. The chain uses TRBV2 and TRBJ2-7; TRBD2 agrees at 7 bases. CDR3 length: 17 amino acids. Germline V gives CDR1 SNHLY, CDR2 FYNNEI. V was pared by 7 bases and J by 3 bases, with 18 bases of the junction left unmatched. Drawing the rest from reference TRBV2 and TRBJ2-7, the complete variable domain is EPEVTQTPSHQVTQMGQEVILRCVPISNHLYFYWYRQILGQKVEFLVSFYNNEISEKSEIFDDQFSVERPDGSNFTLKIRSTKLEDSAMYFCASTNRGVRETNYEQYFGPGTRLTVT.

This clonotype showed up many times. The V and J genes are TRBV12-3 or TRBV12-4 and TRBJ2-7; maybe TRBD1 (6 bases). The CDR3 totals 14 residues. Trimming took off 3 bases at V and 1 base at J, with 10 bases between the two ends. The CDR3 nucleotides read TGTGCCAGCAGTTTTTTTGGACAGTCCTACGAGCAGTACTTC. Residues: CASSFFGQSYEQYF.

The table lists this clonotype with a few counts. The V call is TRBV27, the J call TRBJ1-1; possibly TRBD1 for D (6 bases). Between the trimmed V and J ends, which lost 3 bases and 3 bases, there was a span of 17 bases. Germline V gene lookup returns CDR1 MNHEY and CDR2 SMNVEV (reference sequence). The CDR3 loop spans 16 amino acids. CDR3 residues: CASSFAGGGLDTEAFF. The CDR3 coding sequence is TGTGCCAGCAGTTTTGCCGGGGGCGGTTTGGACACTGAAGCTTTCTTT.

This chain connects TRBV7-2 to TRBJ1-5; 7 bases agree with TRBD1. This CDR3 region has 15 residues. In germline, CDR1 is SGHTA, CDR2 FQGNSA. J was trimmed by 3 bases and V by 5 bases; bases with no gene match: 7. The CDR3 sequence is CASSPRTGDNQPQHF. The CDR3 DNA sequence: TGTGCCAGCAGCCCCCGGACAGGTGACAATCAGCCCCAGCATTTT.

In the case of this clonotype: Relative to the germline gene, one junction end is altered; a read error may explain this. This chain uses TRBV19 with TRBJ2-7; 9 bases align to TRBD2. This CDR3 is 14 amino acids long. Germline V gives CDR1 LNHDA, CDR2 SQIVND (reference sequence). CDR3 loop: CAGSMIAGVDEQYF. The CDR3 DNA sequence: TGTGCCGGTAGTATGATAGCGGGAGTAGACGAGCAGTACTTC. The whole variable domain, remainder taken from reference TRBV19 and TRBJ2-7, is DGGITQSPKYLFRKEGQNVTLSCEQNLNHDAMYWYRQDPGQGLRLIYYSQIVNDFQKGDIAEGYSVSREKKESFPLTVTSAQKNPTAFYLCAGSMIAGVDEQYFGPGTRLTVT.

The chain combines TRBV24-1 with TRBJ2-7; D not certain. The CDR3 loop spans 13 amino acids. The germline V gene has CDR1 KGHDR and CDR2 SFDVKD. V was clipped by 0 bases and J by 5 bases, with 7 bases between them. CDR3 nucleotides: TGTGCCACCAGTGATTTGCCGGGTGACGAGCAGTACTTC. Its translation is CATSDLPGDEQYF.

A few counts support this clonotype. The rearrangement joins TRBV20-1 to TRBJ1-5; D is uncertain. The CDR3 spans 14 residues. The V gene's germline CDR1 is DFQATT and CDR2 SNEGSKA (reference sequence). Trimming left V 6 bases short and J 7 bases short, with 19 bases between. The CDR3 spells CSAIREAVKQPQHF. CDR3 nucleotides: TGCAGTGCCATACGCGAGGCCGTCAAGCAGCCCCAGCATTTT.

The rearrangement uses TRBV5-1 and TRBJ2-3, with 7 bases that match TRBD1. V shed 6 bases and J 2 bases; nucleotides not matched to a gene: 18. CDR1 is SGHRS, CDR2 YFSETQ, per germline. This CDR3 has 18 amino acids. For the CDR3, the DNA is TGCGCCAGCAAACTTGGGATAAGTACGGGACAGATCACAGATACGCAGTATTTT. It codes for CASKLGISTGQITDTQYF.

This clonotype was observed at least ten times. The chain combines TRBV28 with TRBJ1-6, with 7 bases that match TRBD1. The CDR3 totals 14 residues. Germline V gene lookup returns CDR1 MDHEN and CDR2 SYDVKM. The V segment lost 7 bases and the J segment 6 bases; nucleotides outside the gene matches: 6. The CDR3 loop is CASTRGGSNSPLHF. The CDR3 nucleotides are TGTGCCAGCACCCGAGGGGGCAGTAATTCACCCCTCCACTTT.

This clonotype was counted at least ten times. The chain employs TRBV7-8 and TRBJ1-1, with 7 bases matching TRBD1. J was trimmed by 4 bases and V by 5 bases; bases with no gene match: 7. The CDR3 totals 14 residues. Germline lookup yields CDR1 SGHVS and CDR2 FQNEAQ. CDR3 protein: CASSQGQAGTEAFF. Here the CDR3 DNA reads TGTGCCAGCAGCCAAGGACAGGCGGGCACTGAAGCTTTCTTT.

This clonotype was recorded a few times. The chain has TRBV11-2 and TRBJ2-2; TRBD2 agrees at 12 bases. The V segment lost 5 bases and the J segment 4 bases; nucleotides outside the gene matches: 5. The CDR3 contains 16 residues. Per the germline V gene, CDR1 is SGHAT and CDR2 is FQNNGV. The CDR3 sequence is CASSTTSGRFTGELFF. CDR3 bases: TGTGCCAGCAGCACCACTAGCGGGAGGTTCACCGGGGAGCTGTTTTTT.

The rearrangement uses TRBV29-1 and TRBJ2-1, with D hard to call. Trimming removed 5 bases from V and 3 bases from J, with 8 bases in between. The CDR3 consists of 12 residues. Germline V gene sequence: CDR1 SQVTM, CDR2 ANQGSEA. Here the CDR3 reads CSVSDGYNEQFF. Here the CDR3 DNA reads TGCAGCGTTTCGGACGGCTACAATGAGCAGTTCTTC.

The chain has TRBV3-1 and TRBJ1-4, with 8 bases lining up with TRBD1. With 5 bases clipped from V and 7 bases from J, the junction kept 9 bases outside the gene matches. The CDR3 loop spans 15 amino acids. Germline V gives CDR1 LGHDT, CDR2 YNNKEL (reference sequence). CDR3 DNA: TGTGCCAGCAGCGAAGGACAGGGAGGCGGTGAAAAACTGTTTTTT. It is translated as CASSEGQGGGEKLFF.

The J gene is TRBJ1-6, the V gene TRBV10-3, with 9 nucleotides matching TRBD1. J was trimmed by 9 bases and V by 4 bases; bases with no gene match: 7. The V gene's germline CDR1 is ENHRY and CDR2 SYGVKD. This CDR3 has 15 amino acids. Here the CDR3 DNA reads TGTGCCATCAGTGTTGCCGAGACAGGGGGTTCACCCCTCCACTTT. Translating it yields CAISVAETGGSPLHF.

This clonotype was counted at least ten times. DNA for the CDR3: TGTGCCAGCAGTCCCTCTATAAGCTATGGCTACACCTTC. Its protein is CASSPSISYGYTF. The genes are TRBV6-1 and TRBJ1-2; no reliable D call. CDR3 length equals 13 residues. V was trimmed by 5 bases and J by 4 bases, leaving 11 bases between them. The germline V gene has CDR1 MNHNS and CDR2 SASEGT.

Only a few counts were recorded for this clonotype. The V and J genes are TRBV29-1 and TRBJ2-7; D is possibly TRBD1 (6 bases). Trimming left V 4 bases short and J 2 bases short, with 12 bases between. Germline CDR1 reads SQVTM; CDR2 reads ANQGSEA. The CDR3 is 13 amino acids. The CDR3 region has the DNA TGCAGCGTTGTGTCAGGGGCCCCCTACGAGCAGTACTTC. Its translation: CSVVSGAPYEQYF.

The chain links TRBV29-1 to TRBJ2-5; D perhaps matches TRBD1 (5 bases). The CDR3 is 14 amino acids. Germline values: CDR1 SQVTM, CDR2 ANQGSEA. Trimming shortened V by 2 bases and J by 8 bases, and 18 bases separated the two germline ends. The CDR3 DNA reads as TGCAGCGTTGAAAGGGGCAGGTTTGGGGAAACCCAGTACTTC. It yields the protein CSVERGRFGETQYF.

The chain employs TRBV6-1 and TRBJ2-6, with D perhaps TRBD2 (6 bases). Trimming shortened V by 8 bases and J by 1 base, and 12 bases separated the two germline ends. The CDR3 is 15 amino acids. CDR1 is MNHNS, CDR2 SASEGT, per germline. The CDR3 nucleotides are TGTGCCAGCGGCGGAGGGAGATCTGGGGCCAACGTCCTGACTTTC. It yields the protein CASGGGRSGANVLTF.

Points on this clonotype: This likely stems from a read error, as it lies one base from a far larger clone. This rearrangement joins TRBV7-3 to TRBJ1-2; a possible D gene is TRBD1 (5 bases). CDR1 is SGHTA, CDR2 FQGTGA, per germline. The CDR3 length is 13 residues. As DNA, the CDR3 is TGTGCCAGCAGCTCGGGACCCTACTATGGCTACGCCTTC. This codes for CASSSGPYYGYAF. Full variable domain (missing parts from reference TRBV7-3 and TRBJ1-2): GAGVSQTPSNKVTEKGKYVELRCDPISGHTALYWYRQSLGQGPEFLIYFQGTGAADDSGLPNDRFFAVRPEGSVSTLKIQRTERGDSAVYLCASSSGPYYGYAFGSGTRLTVV.